Listed below are T cell receptor beta chains from one sample, sequenced in a study of blood T cell repertoires in COVID-19. TCRdb's copy holds only in-frame clones and misses some; the assay was immunoSEQ multiplex PCR. The sample yields tens of thousands of clones, around 84% seen once. Material: peripheral blood. These receptors were collected from a human donor in a cohort sampled during active or convalescent COVID-19. Each CDR3 is given with its conserved first and last residue. The order of the fields is J gene, V gene, D gene, clone size, CDR3 protein, CDR3 DNA. D genes are given only for firm matches. Clone size is given for some rows only: seen once, a few or many times, or a class if the clone is expanded.

TRBJ1-2 TRBV7-9 . . CASSPSEGRDGYTF TGTGCCAGCAGCCCCTCGGAGGGTCGGGATGGCTACACCTTC
TRBJ1-2 TRBV7-9 . . CASSSVDGGVRYGYTF TGTGCCAGCAGCTCGGTAGATGGGGGCGTAAGATATGGCTACACCTTC
TRBJ2-3 TRBV30 TRBD2 once CAWRLAGGPGTDTQYF TGTGCCTGGAGACTAGCGGGGGGGCCCGGCACAGATACGCAGTATTTT
TRBJ1-6 TRBV7-2 TRBD1 once CASSLRGPRSGSPLHF TGTGCCAGCAGCCTCAGGGGGCCCCGTAGCGGTTCACCCCTCCACTTT
TRBJ1-4 TRBV9 TRBD1 once CASSEWTGSTNEKLFF TGTGCCAGCAGCGAATGGACAGGATCAACTAATGAAAAACTGTTTTTT
TRBJ2-4 TRBV4-2 . . CASSQEVQIAKNIQYF TGTGCCAGCAGCCAAGAAGTACAGATAGCCAAAAACATTCAGTACTTC
TRBJ2-1 TRBV5-6 . few CASSFSVNEQFF TGTGCCAGCAGCTTTAGCGTCAATGAGCAGTTCTTC
TRBJ2-1 TRBV7-2 . . CASSLDRRGAHNEQFF TGTGCCAGCAGCTTAGATAGACGCGGCGCACACAATGAGCAGTTCTTC
TRBJ1-2 TRBV2 . . CASSVKVDGGGYTF TGTGCCAGCAGTGTTAAGGTGGACGGAGGTGGCTACACCTTC
TRBJ1-2 TRBV29-1 . . CSVSLQGSGGYTF TGCAGCGTCTCCCTACAGGGATCTGGAGGCTACACCTTC
TRBJ2-5 TRBV9 TRBD2 . CASSAWGPLAGEQETQYF TGTGCCAGCAGCGCCTGGGGGCCACTAGCGGGGGAGCAAGAGACCCAGTACTTC
TRBJ2-7 TRBV6-5 TRBD1 few CASSQTTGVSYEQYF TGTGCCAGCAGCCAAACGACAGGGGTTTCCTACGAGCAGTACTTC
TRBJ1-2 TRBV27 . few CASSFTGNYGYTF TGTGCCAGCAGTTTTACAGGGAACTATGGCTACACCTTC
TRBJ1-2 TRBV5-1 TRBD1 . CASSPNPGQLRGGYTF TGCGCCAGCAGCCCGAACCCGGGACAGCTAAGAGGGGGCTACACCTTC
TRBJ1-2 TRBV5-4 . few CASSSNRASNYGYTF TGTGCCAGCAGCTCTAACAGGGCCTCTAACTATGGCTACACCTTC
TRBJ1-2 TRBV4-3 TRBD1 few CASSQDPGQANYGYTF TGCGCCAGCAGCCAAGATCCCGGACAGGCAAACTATGGCTACACCTTC
TRBJ2-1 TRBV19 TRBD2 . CASRNQGLVKYNEQFF TGTGCCAGTAGGAACCAAGGACTAGTTAAGTACAATGAGCAGTTCTTC
TRBJ1-6 TRBV7-2 . . CASRLSPGNSPLHF TGTGCCAGCAGGTTATCCCCGGGGAATTCACCCCTCCACTTT
TRBJ2-7 TRBV6-5 TRBD1 . CASKRGTGYEQYF TGTGCCAGCAAGCGAGGGACAGGGTACGAGCAGTACTTC
TRBJ1-1 TRBV4-2 . few CASSQDQGRNTEAFF TGTGCCAGCAGCCAAGACCAGGGGCGGAACACTGAAGCTTTCTTT
TRBJ2-3 TRBV4-1 TRBD2 . CASSQSPLAGGTDTQYF TGCGCCAGCAGCCAAAGCCCACTAGCGGGGGGCACAGATACGCAGTATTTT
TRBJ1-4 TRBV5-8 . . CASSRGEQGYEKLFF TGTGCCAGCAGCCGTGGGGAGCAGGGGTATGAAAAACTGTTTTTT
TRBJ2-3 TRBV7-2 TRBD2 . CASSLVAGGSTDTQYF TGTGCCAGCAGCTTAGTAGCGGGGGGAAGCACAGATACGCAGTATTTT